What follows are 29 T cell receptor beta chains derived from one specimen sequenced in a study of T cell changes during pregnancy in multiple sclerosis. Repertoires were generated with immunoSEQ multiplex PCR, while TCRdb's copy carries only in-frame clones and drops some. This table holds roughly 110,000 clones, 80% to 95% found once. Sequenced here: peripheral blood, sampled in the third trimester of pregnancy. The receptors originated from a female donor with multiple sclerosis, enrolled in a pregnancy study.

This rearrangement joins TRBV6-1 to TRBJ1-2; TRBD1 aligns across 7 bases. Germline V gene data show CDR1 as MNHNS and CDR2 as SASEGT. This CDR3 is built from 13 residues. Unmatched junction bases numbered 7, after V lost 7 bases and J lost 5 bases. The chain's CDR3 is CASTATGIYGYTF. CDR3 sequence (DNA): TGTGCCAGCACAGCGACAGGGATTTATGGCTACACCTTC.

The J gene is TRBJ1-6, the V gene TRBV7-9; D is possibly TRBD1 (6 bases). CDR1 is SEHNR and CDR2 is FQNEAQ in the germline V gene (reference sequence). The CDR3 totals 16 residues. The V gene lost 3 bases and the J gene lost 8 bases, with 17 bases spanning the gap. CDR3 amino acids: CASSFRWAKGDSPLHF. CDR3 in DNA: TGTGCCAGCAGCTTTAGGTGGGCCAAGGGGGATTCACCCCTCCACTTT.

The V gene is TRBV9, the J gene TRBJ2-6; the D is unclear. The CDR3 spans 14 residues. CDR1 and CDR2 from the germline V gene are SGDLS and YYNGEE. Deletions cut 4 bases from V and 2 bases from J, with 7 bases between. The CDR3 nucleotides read TGTGCCAGCAGCTCCTACCCTGGGGCCAACGTCCTGACTTTC. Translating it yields CASSSYPGANVLTF.

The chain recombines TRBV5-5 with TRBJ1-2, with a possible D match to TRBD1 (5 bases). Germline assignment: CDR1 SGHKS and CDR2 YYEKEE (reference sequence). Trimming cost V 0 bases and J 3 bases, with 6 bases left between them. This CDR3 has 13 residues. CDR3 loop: CASSLGGYYGYTF. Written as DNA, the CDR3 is TGTGCCAGCAGCTTGGGGGGCTACTATGGCTACACCTTC.

The CDR3 DNA is TGTGCCAGTAGTATCCTAGCGGGAGGGCCCCACAATGAGCAGTTCTTC. The encoded protein is CASSILAGGPHNEQFF. J is TRBJ2-1 and V is TRBV19; TRBD2 matches at 12 bases. After removal of 3 bases from V and 5 bases from J, the junction contained 5 bases not matched to a gene. There are 16 residues in the CDR3. Germline CDR1 reads LNHDA; CDR2 reads SQIVND (reference sequence).

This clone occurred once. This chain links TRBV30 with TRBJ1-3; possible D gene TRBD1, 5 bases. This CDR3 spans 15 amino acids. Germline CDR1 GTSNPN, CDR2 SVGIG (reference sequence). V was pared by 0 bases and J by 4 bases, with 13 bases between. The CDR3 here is CAWSVKGAPGNTIYF. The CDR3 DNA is TGTGCCTGGAGTGTAAAAGGGGCTCCAGGAAACACCATATATTTT.

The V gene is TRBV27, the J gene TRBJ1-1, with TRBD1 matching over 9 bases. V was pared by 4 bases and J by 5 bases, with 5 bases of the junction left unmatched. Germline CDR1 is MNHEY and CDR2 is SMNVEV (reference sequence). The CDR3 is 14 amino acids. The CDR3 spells CASSSDRGGTEAFF. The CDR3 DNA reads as TGTGCCAGCAGTTCCGACAGGGGGGGAACTGAAGCTTTCTTT.

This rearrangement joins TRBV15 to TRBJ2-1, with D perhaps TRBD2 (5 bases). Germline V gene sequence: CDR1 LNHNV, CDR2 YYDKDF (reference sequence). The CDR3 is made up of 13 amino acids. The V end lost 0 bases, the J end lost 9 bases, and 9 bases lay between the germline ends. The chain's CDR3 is CATSREGTSEQFF. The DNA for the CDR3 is TGTGCCACCAGCAGAGAGGGAACTAGTGAGCAGTTCTTC. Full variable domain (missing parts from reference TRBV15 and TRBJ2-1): DAMVIQNPRYQVTQFGKPVTLSCSQTLNHNVMYWYQQKSSQAPKLLFHYYDKDFNNEADTPDNFQSRRPNTSFCFLDIRSPGLGDTAMYLCATSREGTSEQFFGPGTRLTVL.

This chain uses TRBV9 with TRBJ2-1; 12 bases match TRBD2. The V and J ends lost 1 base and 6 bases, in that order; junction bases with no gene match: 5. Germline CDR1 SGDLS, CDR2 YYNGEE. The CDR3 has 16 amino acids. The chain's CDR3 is CASSVSPSGRVNEQFF. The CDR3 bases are TGTGCCAGCAGCGTAAGCCCTAGCGGGAGGGTCAATGAGCAGTTCTTC.

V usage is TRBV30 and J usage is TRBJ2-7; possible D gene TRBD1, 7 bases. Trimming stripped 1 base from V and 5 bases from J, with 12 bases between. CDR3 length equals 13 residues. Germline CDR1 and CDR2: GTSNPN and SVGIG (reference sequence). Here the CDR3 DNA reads TGTGCCTGGAGTGAATCCAGGGGGGACGAGCAGTACTTC. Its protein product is CAWSESRGDEQYF.

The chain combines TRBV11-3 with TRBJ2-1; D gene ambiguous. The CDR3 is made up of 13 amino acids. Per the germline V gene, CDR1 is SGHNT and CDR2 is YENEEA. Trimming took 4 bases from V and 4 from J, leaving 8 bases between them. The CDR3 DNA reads TGTGCCAGCAGCTCCGCGAGTTACAATGAGCAGTTCTTC. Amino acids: CASSSASYNEQFF.

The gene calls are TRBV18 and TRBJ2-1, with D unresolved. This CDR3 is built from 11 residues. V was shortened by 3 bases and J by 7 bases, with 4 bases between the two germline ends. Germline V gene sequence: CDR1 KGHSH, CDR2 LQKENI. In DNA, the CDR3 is TGTGCCAGCTCACCCCAGAATGAGCAGTTCTTC. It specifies CASSPQNEQFF.

The CDR3 DNA follows: TGTGCCAGCTTAGGCGGAACCGGGGAGCTGTTTTTT. Its protein is CASLGGTGELFF. This chain connects TRBV7-9 to TRBJ2-2; no definite D call. CDR1 is SEHNR, CDR2 FQNEAQ, per germline (reference sequence). The CDR3 spans 12 residues. Deletions cut 8 bases from V and 5 bases from J, with 9 bases between.

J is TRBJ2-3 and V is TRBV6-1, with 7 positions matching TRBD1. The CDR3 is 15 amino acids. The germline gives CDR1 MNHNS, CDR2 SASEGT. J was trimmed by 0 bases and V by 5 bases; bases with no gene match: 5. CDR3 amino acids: CASSFLTGSTDTQYF. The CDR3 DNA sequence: TGTGCCAGCAGTTTTCTGACAGGGAGCACAGATACGCAGTATTTT.

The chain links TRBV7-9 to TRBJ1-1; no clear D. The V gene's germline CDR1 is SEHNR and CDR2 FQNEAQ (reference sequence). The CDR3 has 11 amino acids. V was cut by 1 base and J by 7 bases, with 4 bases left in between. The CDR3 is CASSLDFEAFF. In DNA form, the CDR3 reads TGTGCCAGCAGCTTAGACTTTGAAGCTTTCTTT.

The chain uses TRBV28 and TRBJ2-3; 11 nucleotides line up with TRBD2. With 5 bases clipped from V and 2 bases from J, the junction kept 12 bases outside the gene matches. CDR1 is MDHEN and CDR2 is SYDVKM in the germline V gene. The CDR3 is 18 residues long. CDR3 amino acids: CASSPLAGGRGATDTQYF. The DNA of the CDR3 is TGTGCCAGCAGTCCTCTAGCGGGAGGAAGAGGGGCCACAGATACGCAGTATTTT.

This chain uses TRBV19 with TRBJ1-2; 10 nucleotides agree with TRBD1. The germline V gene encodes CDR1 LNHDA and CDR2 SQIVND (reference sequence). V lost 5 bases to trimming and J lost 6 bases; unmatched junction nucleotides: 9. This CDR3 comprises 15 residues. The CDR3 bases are TGTGCCAGTAGTGATGACAGGGGGCGGCTTAATGGCTACACCTTC. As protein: CASSDDRGRLNGYTF.

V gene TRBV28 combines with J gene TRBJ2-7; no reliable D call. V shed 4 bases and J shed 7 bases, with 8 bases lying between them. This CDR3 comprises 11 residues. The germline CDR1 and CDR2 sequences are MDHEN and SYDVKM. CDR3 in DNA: TGTGCCAGCAGTTCCCTACTAGAGCAGTACTTC. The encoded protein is CASSSLLEQYF.

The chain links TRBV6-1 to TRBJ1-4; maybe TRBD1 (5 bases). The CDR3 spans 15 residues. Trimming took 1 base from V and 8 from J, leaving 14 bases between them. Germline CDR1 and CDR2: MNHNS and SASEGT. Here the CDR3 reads CASSEESRDWEKLFF. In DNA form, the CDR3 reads TGTGCCAGCAGTGAAGAATCCAGGGATTGGGAAAAACTGTTTTTT.

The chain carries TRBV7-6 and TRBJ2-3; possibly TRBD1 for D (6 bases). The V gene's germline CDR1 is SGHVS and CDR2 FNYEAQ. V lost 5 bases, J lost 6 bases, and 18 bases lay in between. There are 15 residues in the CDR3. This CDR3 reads CASSVNRVTGDTQYF. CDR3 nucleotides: TGTGCCAGCAGCGTCAACAGGGTGACTGGGGATACGCAGTATTTT.

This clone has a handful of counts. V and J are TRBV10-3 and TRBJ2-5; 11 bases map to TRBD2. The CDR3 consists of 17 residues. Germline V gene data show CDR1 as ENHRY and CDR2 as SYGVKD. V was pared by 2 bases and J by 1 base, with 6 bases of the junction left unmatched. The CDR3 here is CAISEGTSGSPQETQYF. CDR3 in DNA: TGTGCCATCAGTGAGGGAACTAGCGGGAGCCCCCAAGAGACCCAGTACTTC.

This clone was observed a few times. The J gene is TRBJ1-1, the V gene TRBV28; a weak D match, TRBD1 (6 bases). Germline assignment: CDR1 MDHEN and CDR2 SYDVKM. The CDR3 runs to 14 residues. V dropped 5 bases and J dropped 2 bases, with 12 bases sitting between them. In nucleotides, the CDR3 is TGTGCCAGCAGTAGCCAGGGGCTCAACACTGAAGCTTTCTTT. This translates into CASSSQGLNTEAFF.

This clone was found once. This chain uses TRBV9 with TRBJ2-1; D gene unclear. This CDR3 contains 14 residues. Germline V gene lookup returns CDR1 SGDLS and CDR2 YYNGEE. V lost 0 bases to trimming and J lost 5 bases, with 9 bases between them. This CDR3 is CASSVGAGNNEQFF. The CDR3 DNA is TGTGCCAGCAGCGTAGGTGCAGGAAACAATGAGCAGTTCTTC.

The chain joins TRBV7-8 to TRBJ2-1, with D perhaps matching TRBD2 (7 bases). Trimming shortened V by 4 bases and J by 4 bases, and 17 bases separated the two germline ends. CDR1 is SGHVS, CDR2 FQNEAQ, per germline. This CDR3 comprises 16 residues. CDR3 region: CASSSTGRGSYNEQFF. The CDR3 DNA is TGTGCCAGCAGCTCCACAGGGAGGGGTTCATACAATGAGCAGTTCTTC.

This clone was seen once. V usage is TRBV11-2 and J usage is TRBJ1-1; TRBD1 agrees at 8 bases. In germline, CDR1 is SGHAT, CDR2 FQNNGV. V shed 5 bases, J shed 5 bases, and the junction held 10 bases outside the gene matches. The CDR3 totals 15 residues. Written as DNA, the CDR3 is TGTGCCAGCAGCCGGACAGGGTCCCACTTTACTGAAGCTTTCTTT. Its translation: CASSRTGSHFTEAFF.

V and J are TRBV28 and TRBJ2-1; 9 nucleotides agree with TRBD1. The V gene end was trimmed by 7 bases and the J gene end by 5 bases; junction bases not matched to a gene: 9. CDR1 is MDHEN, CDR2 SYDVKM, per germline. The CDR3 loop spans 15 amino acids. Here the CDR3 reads CASTDTGGFDNEQFF. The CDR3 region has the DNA TGTGCCAGCACCGATACAGGGGGCTTCGACAATGAGCAGTTCTTC.

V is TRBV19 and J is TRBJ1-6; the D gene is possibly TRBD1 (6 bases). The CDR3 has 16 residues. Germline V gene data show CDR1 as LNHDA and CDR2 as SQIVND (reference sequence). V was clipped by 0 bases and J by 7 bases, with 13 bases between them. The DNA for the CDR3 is TGTGCCAGTAGTATAGATATTTTAACAGGGAATTCACCCCTCCACTTT. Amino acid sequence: CASSIDILTGNSPLHF.

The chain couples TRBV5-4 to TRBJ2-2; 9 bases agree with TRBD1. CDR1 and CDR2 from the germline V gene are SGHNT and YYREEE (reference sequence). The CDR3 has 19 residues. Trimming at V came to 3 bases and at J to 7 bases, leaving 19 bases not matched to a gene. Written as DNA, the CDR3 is TGTGCCAGCAGCTCCCCGAGGTCAGGACAGGGGTCGGGGATCGGGGAGCTGTTTTTT. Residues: CASSSPRSGQGSGIGELFF.

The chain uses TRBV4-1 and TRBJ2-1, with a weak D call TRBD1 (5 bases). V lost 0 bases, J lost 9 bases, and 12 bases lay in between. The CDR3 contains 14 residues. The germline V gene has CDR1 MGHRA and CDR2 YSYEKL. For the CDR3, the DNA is TGCGCCAGCAGCCAAGAGTCGTTAAGGGGTGAGCAGTTCTTC. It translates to CASSQESLRGEQFF.